These 18 T cell receptor beta chains were sequenced from one sample in a study of blood T cell repertoires in COVID-19. The repertoire was sequenced with immunoSEQ multiplex PCR; TCRdb's copy has only in-frame clones and lacks some. The sample lists tens of thousands of clones, around 92% seen once, with 8.6% in the top ten. The sequenced sample consisted of peripheral blood. The source of these receptors is a human donor in a cohort sampled during active COVID-19.

In its sample, this clone was seen once. The chain recombines TRBV19 with TRBJ2-1; D is uncertain. The germline V gene has CDR1 LNHDA and CDR2 SQIVND (reference sequence). Trimming shortened V by 3 bases and J by 6 bases, and 15 bases separated the two germline ends. This CDR3 is 15 amino acids long. The CDR3 sequence: CASSIVYPSGNEQFF. The CDR3 DNA reads as TGTGCCAGTAGTATCGTGTACCCCAGTGGCAATGAGCAGTTCTTC.

V and J are TRBV25-1 and TRBJ1-2; D might be TRBD1 (5 bases). CDR3 size: 15 residues. V gave up 1 base and J gave up 8 bases, with 17 bases separating them. CDR1 MGHDK and CDR2 SYGVNS come from the germline V gene. This CDR3 reads CASSELREYGHGYTF. The CDR3 DNA follows: TGTGCCAGCAGTGAATTACGGGAGTATGGACACGGCTACACCTTC.

The chain links TRBV6-5 to TRBJ1-1; 7 nucleotides agree with TRBD1. Germline lookup yields CDR1 MNHEY and CDR2 SVGAGI. The CDR3 consists of 14 residues. After removal of 2 bases from V and 1 base from J, the junction contained 1 base not matched to a gene. The CDR3 DNA reads TGTGCCAGCAGTTACGGGGACAGGAACACTGAAGCTTTCTTT. It specifies CASSYGDRNTEAFF.

This chain uses TRBV3-1 (or the pseudogene TRBV3-2) with TRBJ2-7; 14 nucleotides align to TRBD2. J lost 6 bases, V lost 5 bases, and 6 bases had no gene match. The CDR3 runs 15 residues. Germline lookup yields CDR1 LGHDT and CDR2 YNNKEL (reference sequence). CDR3 protein: CASSTPGLAGVEQYF. In DNA, the CDR3 is TGTGCCAGCAGCACCCCGGGACTAGCGGGAGTCGAGCAGTACTTC.

The rearrangement joins TRBV27 to TRBJ2-7; 9 nucleotides line up with TRBD2. Germline values: CDR1 MNHEY, CDR2 SMNVEV (reference sequence). This CDR3 region has 16 residues. The trim removed 4 bases at V and 8 bases at J, leaving 15 bases unmatched. The CDR3 protein is CASSSSLAGAYRKQYF. CDR3 in DNA: TGTGCCAGCAGTTCGAGTTTAGCGGGGGCCTATAGGAAGCAGTACTTC.

The chain links TRBV11-2 to TRBJ1-2, with a weak D call TRBD1 (6 bases). The CDR3 is made up of 17 amino acids. The V and J ends lost 5 bases and 7 bases respectively, with 26 bases between them. Germline CDR1 reads SGHAT; CDR2 reads FQNNGV. This CDR3 reads CASSPYLGGGAEVGYTF. The CDR3 DNA sequence: TGTGCCAGCAGCCCTTACTTGGGTGGGGGGGCGGAAGTTGGCTACACCTTC.

The rearrangement joins TRBV21-1 to TRBJ2-7; the listed D gene, TRBD2, was not tested against the DNA. TRBV21-1 is flagged as a pseudogene. The CDR3 consists of 12 residues. The CDR3 spells CASSKISVEQYF. For the CDR3, the DNA is TGTGCCAGCAGCAAAATATCTGTCGAGCAGTACTTC.

Concerning this clone: At one end the junction does not follow the germline gene, possibly because of a read error. V is TRBV28 and J is TRBJ2-7, with TRBD1 matching 7 bases. CDR3 length: 11 amino acids. Germline CDR1 MDHEN, CDR2 SYDVKM. CDR3 sequence (DNA): TGTGCCAGCAGTTCTTGGACAGGTCTGAGTTTC. It specifies CASSSWTGLSF.

This chain joins TRBV2 and TRBJ2-7; TRBD1 agrees at 8 bases. CDR1 and CDR2 (germline): SNHLY, FYNNEI. J lost 0 bases, V lost 6 bases, and 7 bases had no gene match. There are 15 residues in the CDR3. CDR3: CASRRDRSISYEQYF. The DNA for the CDR3 is TGTGCCAGCAGAAGGGACAGGTCGATCTCCTACGAGCAGTACTTC.

The chain couples TRBV10-3 to TRBJ1-1; a possible D gene is TRBD1 (6 bases). Germline-derived CDR1 and CDR2 are ENHRY and SYGVKD. The CDR3 loop spans 14 amino acids. V was cut by 3 bases and J by 5 bases, with 13 bases left in between. CDR3 sequence: CAISDTGKWTEAFF. The CDR3 coding sequence is TGTGCCATCAGTGACACAGGGAAGTGGACTGAAGCTTTCTTT.

The CDR3 DNA follows: TGTGCCAGCAGTCCCACAGGGGCTACTGGCTACACCTTC. Protein: CASSPTGATGYTF. J is TRBJ1-2 and V is TRBV27, with TRBD1 identical over 7 bases. Germline V CDR1 and CDR2: MNHEY, SMNVEV (reference sequence). V lost 5 bases and J lost 7; bases outside the gene matches: 7. This CDR3 comprises 13 residues.

This rearrangement joins TRBV5-1 to TRBJ2-6, with 11 bases matching TRBD1. J gave up 1 base and V 3 bases, and 9 bases lay outside the gene matches. This CDR3 is 19 amino acids long. Looked up from germline, CDR1 is SGHRS and CDR2 is YFSETQ. CDR3 residues: CASSSRTGGLFSGANVLTF. The CDR3 region has the DNA TGCGCCAGCAGCTCCAGGACAGGGGGCCTTTTTTCTGGGGCCAACGTCCTGACTTTC.

The V call is TRBV5-1, the J call TRBJ2-3, with a possible D match to TRBD2 (5 bases). The germline V gene has CDR1 SGHRS and CDR2 YFSETQ. The CDR3 is 15 residues long. Trimming removed 3 bases at V and 1 base at J, with 12 bases between. The CDR3 coding sequence is TGCGCCAGCAGCTCCCCCAGCGGCGGCACAGATACGCAGTATTTT. It yields the protein CASSSPSGGTDTQYF. Together with reference TRBV5-1 and TRBJ2-3, the CDR3 gives the full variable domain: KAGVTQTPRYLIKTRGQQVTLSCSPISGHRSVSWYQQTPGQGLQFLFEYFSETQRNKGNFPGRFSGRQFSNSRSEMNVSTLELGDSALYLCASSSPSGGTDTQYFGPGTRLTVL.

The chain joins TRBV18 to TRBJ2-7, with TRBD2 matching 13 bases. The CDR3 has 17 residues. Germline V gene sequence: CDR1 KGHSH, CDR2 LQKENI. The V segment lost 2 bases and the J segment 2 bases; nucleotides outside the gene matches: 6. For the CDR3, the DNA is TGTGCCAGCTCACCATGGACTAGCGGGAGTTTTGCCTACGAGCAGTACTTC. Translated: CASSPWTSGSFAYEQYF.

As to this clone: The sample contains more than one DNA sequence encoding this CDR3. This chain's CDR3 is CASSLAGGTDTQYF. As DNA, the CDR3 is TGCGCCAGCAGCTTGGCCGGGGGCACAGATACGCAGTATTTT. The chain recombines TRBV5-1 with TRBJ2-3; TRBD2 is a possible D gene (5 bases). Germline V gene sequence: CDR1 SGHRS, CDR2 YFSETQ. This CDR3 is built from 14 residues. The V end lost 0 bases, the J end lost 1 base, and 6 bases lay between the germline ends.

This clone appeared once. V is TRBV7-3 and J is TRBJ1-1; weak D call: TRBD1 (5 bases). From germline, CDR1 is SGHTA and CDR2 FQGTGA. This CDR3 has 16 residues. V shed 5 bases and J shed 0 bases, with 16 bases lying between them. The DNA of the CDR3 is TGTGCCAGCAGCCGTTCGGGGGGGAGAATGAACACTGAAGCTTTCTTT. Translated: CASSRSGGRMNTEAFF. The full variable domain, its missing parts supplied by reference TRBV7-3 and TRBJ1-1, is GAGVSQTPSNKVTEKGKYVELRCDPISGHTALYWYRQSLGQGPEFLIYFQGTGAADDSGLPNDRFFAVRPEGSVSTLKIQRTERGDSAVYLCASSRSGGRMNTEAFFGQGTRLTVV.

V gene TRBV5-1 combines with J gene TRBJ2-1; 9 bases line up with TRBD2. The germline gives CDR1 SGHRS, CDR2 YFSETQ. Trimming took 0 bases from V and 7 from J; bases not matched to a gene: 8. The CDR3 runs 16 residues. The CDR3 region is CASSLAPGLAGNEQFF. In nucleotides, the CDR3 is TGCGCCAGCAGCTTGGCTCCGGGACTAGCCGGAAATGAGCAGTTCTTC. Combining the CDR3 with reference TRBV5-1 and TRBJ2-1 gives the whole variable domain KAGVTQTPRYLIKTRGQQVTLSCSPISGHRSVSWYQQTPGQGLQFLFEYFSETQRNKGNFPGRFSGRQFSNSRSEMNVSTLELGDSALYLCASSLAPGLAGNEQFFGPGTRLTVL.

The chain is built from TRBV5-1 and TRBJ1-5; TRBD1 matches 7 bases. Germline-derived CDR1 and CDR2 are SGHRS and YFSETQ. The J segment lost 3 bases and the V segment lost 3 bases, leaving 6 bases of the junction unmatched. The CDR3 consists of 15 residues. Here the CDR3 DNA reads TGCGCCAGCAGCTCCGGGGACAGTATCAATCAGCCCCAGCATTTT. Protein sequence: CASSSGDSINQPQHF.